This paragraph reports one T cell receptor beta chain. V was pared by 6 bases and J by 2 bases, with 17 bases between. Germline CDR1 and CDR2: DFQATT and SNEGSKA (reference sequence). CDR3 length: 14 amino acids. The entry originates in a study of identical twins. Unique molecular identifiers were present on cDNA, and template switching added a universal primer site. TCRdb reprocessed the 5' RACE reads via MiXCR and lists one record per CDR3 protein. The sample lists roughly 1,500,000 distinct CDR3 sequences, less than 40% occurring once. This clonotype originated in a newborn girl in good health. The chain joins TRBV20-1 to TRBJ2-7; D gene ambiguous. The sequenced sample was cord blood. The CDR3 DNA reads as TGCAGTGCGATTCCCCCAGGCCTCCCCTACGAGCAGTACTTC. Protein: CSAIPPGLPYEQYF.